What follows describes a single TCR beta chain. This sample stems from a study of T cell changes during pregnancy in multiple sclerosis. V was pared by 5 bases and J by 1 base, with 3 bases of the junction left unmatched. CDR1 is SEHNR, CDR2 FQNEAQ, per germline (reference sequence). The CDR3 has 15 amino acids. TCRdb's copy holds only in-frame clones and misses some; the assay was immunoSEQ multiplex PCR. The table records just under 65,000 clones, about 96% of them present only once. The receptor comes from a female donor with multiple sclerosis, enrolled in a pregnancy study. Sequencing was performed on CD8+ T cells from peripheral blood mononuclear cells, taken after pregnancy. The chain has TRBV7-9 and TRBJ2-1, with 9 bases fitting TRBD1. The CDR3 nucleotides are TGTGCCAGCAGCGCGGGACAGGGATCCTACAATGAGCAGTTCTTC. It is translated as CASSAGQGSYNEQFF.